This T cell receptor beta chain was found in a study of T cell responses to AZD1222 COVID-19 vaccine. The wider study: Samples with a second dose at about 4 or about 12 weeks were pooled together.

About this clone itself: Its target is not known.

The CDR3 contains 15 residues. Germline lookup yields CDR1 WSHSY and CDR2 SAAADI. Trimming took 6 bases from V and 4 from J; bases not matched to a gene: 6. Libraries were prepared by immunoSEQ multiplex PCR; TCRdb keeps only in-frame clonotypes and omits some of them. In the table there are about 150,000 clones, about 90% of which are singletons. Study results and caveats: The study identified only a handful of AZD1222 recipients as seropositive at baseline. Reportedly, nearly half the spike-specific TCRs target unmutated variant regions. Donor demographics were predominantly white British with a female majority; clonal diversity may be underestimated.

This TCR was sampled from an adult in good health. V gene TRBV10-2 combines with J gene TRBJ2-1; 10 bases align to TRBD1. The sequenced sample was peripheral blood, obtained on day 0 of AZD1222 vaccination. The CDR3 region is CASRKDRGEYNEQFF. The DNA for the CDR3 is TGCGCCAGCAGAAAGGACAGGGGGGAATACAATGAGCAGTTCTTC.